This T cell receptor (beta chain) was observed in a study of cytomegalovirus exposure and HLA in healthy donors. The trim removed 6 bases at V and 2 bases at J, leaving 6 bases unmatched. CDR1 and CDR2 from the germline V gene are SQVTM and ANQGSEA. The CDR3 totals 13 residues. As for this clone: Its target is not known.

Study-wide results and caveats: A missense variant in DCLRE1C was later tied to TCR beta V- and J-gene trimming.

PCR was performed using 60 Vbeta and 13 Jbeta primers. Produced via immunoSEQ multiplex PCR; TCRdb's table is partial and in-frame only. The sample contains some 200,000 clones, 8.5% to 10% of which appear only once. The TCR was taken from a woman aged 30 to 39 in good health and CMV-seropositive. The V gene is TRBV29-1, the J gene TRBJ2-7; 8 bases are a match to TRBD2. The sample consisted of PBMCs. As DNA, the CDR3 is TGCAGCGTCTTAGCGGGATCGGCCTACGAGCAGTACTTC. Protein: CSVLAGSAYEQYF.